The 25 T cell receptor beta chains below were found in one sample sequenced in a study of CXCR3-negative and CXCR3-positive naive CD8 T cells. UMI-labeled 5' RACE yielded the TRB cDNA libraries. TCRdb reprocessed the 5' RACE reads; each CDR3 protein has one entry and no DNA is given. This repertoire includes roughly 70,000 distinct CDR3 sequences. Sequencing used naive CXCR3- CD8+ T cells from blood. Subset here: CD45RO-CCR7+CD27+CD95- naive CD8+ T cells lacking CXCR3 (TNR3-). These receptors originate from a human donor in good health. Some clones in this sample may be carry-over from other donors' samples.

The chain uses TRBV27 and TRBJ2-7. The CDR3 is 13 residues long. Germline V lookup: CDR1 MNHEY, CDR2 SMNVEV (reference sequence). CDR3 region: CASSFGTDYEQYF.

J is TRBJ1-1 and V is TRBV12-3 or TRBV12-4; there is no DNA to check the TCRdb D call of TRBD1. The length of the CDR3 is 13 residues. CDR3 in amino acids: CASSPAYNTEAFF.

The rearrangement links TRBV7-9 to TRBJ2-1; the D call from TCRdb, TRBD1, cannot be confirmed without DNA. In germline, CDR1 is SEHNR, CDR2 FQNEAQ (reference sequence). This CDR3 comprises 16 residues. The CDR3 loop reads CASSLNEGGTYNEQFF.

The chain joins TRBV21-1 to TRBJ1-5; the TCRdb D gene call, TRBD1, has no DNA to confirm it. TRBV21-1 is a documented pseudogene. The CDR3 has 15 residues. The CDR3 is CASSKGGQTNQPQHF.

The J gene is TRBJ2-5, the V gene TRBV29-1; no DNA is available, so the TRBD1 call from TCRdb remains unchecked. This CDR3 is built from 13 residues. Germline values: CDR1 SQVTM, CDR2 ANQGSEA. The CDR3 protein is CSVVTGTQETQYF.

The chain employs TRBV5-6 and TRBJ2-1; the TCRdb call, TRBD2, lacks DNA for checking. The CDR3 is 18 residues long. Germline CDR1 SGHDT, CDR2 YYEEEE. The CDR3 loop reads CASSSGLAGGPAYNEQFF.

The V and J genes are TRBV6-2 or TRBV6-3 and TRBJ2-1; no DNA is available, so the TRBD2 call from TCRdb remains unchecked. The CDR3 consists of 16 residues. Per the germline V gene, CDR1 is MNHEY and CDR2 is SVGEGT. This chain's CDR3 is CASSPGNYLSCNEQFF.

This chain links TRBV29-1 with TRBJ1-1; TCRdb's D gene call, TRBD1, goes unchecked for lack of DNA. Germline V gives CDR1 SQVTM, CDR2 ANQGSEA. The CDR3 runs to 13 residues. The CDR3 sequence: CSVVTGGSTEAFF. Full variable domain (outside the CDR3, taken from reference TRBV29-1 and TRBJ1-1): SAVISQKPSRDICQRGTSLTIQCQVDSQVTMMFWYRQQPGQSLTLIATANQGSEATYESGFVIDKFPISRPNLTFSTLTVSNMSPEDSSIYLCSVVTGGSTEAFFGQGTRLTVV.

The chain uses TRBV29-1 and TRBJ2-7; TCRdb indicates TRBD1, and absent DNA this call remains unverified. Germline V gene data show CDR1 as SQVTM and CDR2 as ANQGSEA. CDR3 length equals 13 residues. The CDR3 sequence is CSVRTGSSYEQYF.

This rearrangement joins TRBV19 to TRBJ2-1; as DNA is missing, the TRBD1 call by TCRdb cannot be tested. CDR1 LNHDA and CDR2 SQIVND come from the germline V gene (reference sequence). This CDR3 spans 13 amino acids. CDR3 in amino acids: CASSTTGSDEQFF.

The chain recombines TRBV29-1 with TRBJ2-7; as DNA is missing, the TRBD2 call by TCRdb cannot be tested. The CDR3 runs to 16 residues. Germline V gene data show CDR1 as SQVTM and CDR2 as ANQGSEA. CDR3 loop: CSVVLQTSGIKYEQYF.

The chain couples TRBV2 to TRBJ2-5; the TCRdb D gene call, TRBD1, has no DNA to confirm it. Germline CDR1 SNHLY, CDR2 FYNNEI. The CDR3 consists of 13 residues. The CDR3 spells CASLGRHQETQYF.

This chain joins TRBV7-9 and TRBJ1-6; TCRdb's D gene call, TRBD1, goes unchecked for lack of DNA. Germline CDR1 and CDR2: SEHNR and FQNEAQ (reference sequence). This CDR3 contains 18 residues. The CDR3 sequence is CASSPPWTGVSANSPLHF.

J is TRBJ1-2 and V is TRBV28. This CDR3 contains 15 residues. CDR1 and CDR2 from the germline V gene are MDHEN and SYDVKM. The CDR3 spells CASSFGTEIIYGYTF.

J is TRBJ2-3 and V is TRBV27; the TRBD2 assignment by TCRdb is unverifiable without DNA. The germline V gene has CDR1 MNHEY and CDR2 SMNVEV (reference sequence). The CDR3 sequence is 14 residues long. The CDR3 protein is CASSRTSPTDTQYF.

The rearrangement uses TRBV21-1 and TRBJ1-4; TCRdb indicates TRBD1, and absent DNA this call remains unverified. TRBV21-1 is a pseudogene segment. CDR3 size: 16 residues. The CDR3 sequence: CASSTTPNRGSEKLFF.

The chain employs TRBV12-3 or TRBV12-4 and TRBJ2-1. The CDR3 runs 11 residues. The CDR3 region is CASSLWHEQFF.

The chain is built from TRBV29-1 and TRBJ2-7; lacking DNA, the TRBD2 call made by TCRdb goes unchecked. Germline V CDR1 and CDR2: SQVTM, ANQGSEA. CDR3 size: 14 residues. This chain's CDR3 is CSVRDSRSSYEQYF.

The rearrangement links TRBV29-1 to TRBJ2-7; as DNA is missing, the TRBD2 call by TCRdb cannot be tested. Germline V CDR1 and CDR2: SQVTM, ANQGSEA. There are 12 residues in the CDR3. The CDR3 here is CSVQTSGYEQYF.

V gene TRBV11-3 combines with J gene TRBJ2-1; lacking DNA, the TRBD2 call made by TCRdb goes unchecked. Germline V gives CDR1 SGHNT, CDR2 YENEEA. CDR3 length equals 13 residues. CDR3 sequence: CASSLDRESLQFF.

The chain couples TRBV15 to TRBJ2-7. The CDR3 consists of 13 residues. Per the germline V gene, CDR1 is LNHNV and CDR2 is YYDKDF (reference sequence). The CDR3 reads CATSSELLYEQYF. The whole variable domain, filled in from reference TRBV15 and TRBJ2-7, reads DAMVIQNPRYQVTQFGKPVTLSCSQTLNHNVMYWYQQKSSQAPKLLFHYYDKDFNNEADTPDNFQSRRPNTSFCFLDIRSPGLGDTAMYLCATSSELLYEQYFGPGTRLTVT.

The V and J genes are TRBV13 and TRBJ2-7; TCRdb gives TRBD1 as the D gene, but with no DNA this cannot be confirmed. Germline V gives CDR1 PRHDT, CDR2 FYEKMQ (reference sequence). This CDR3 region has 16 residues. The CDR3 spells CASSQSRDRGFNEQYF.

The chain links TRBV7-2 to TRBJ1-1. CDR1 and CDR2 from the germline V gene are SGHTA and FQGNSA. CDR3 length: 12 residues. CDR3 sequence: CASSLGLAEAFF.

V usage is TRBV11-2 and J usage is TRBJ1-6; the TRBD1 assignment by TCRdb is unverifiable without DNA. Germline assignment: CDR1 SGHAT and CDR2 FQNNGV. This CDR3 is 17 amino acids long. CDR3 sequence: CASGPFFGGNKDSPLHF.

This sequence joins TRBV3-1 and TRBJ2-7. CDR3 length equals 16 residues. CDR1 LGHDT and CDR2 YNNKEL come from the germline V gene (reference sequence). The CDR3 is CASGQALRGLNYEQYF.